The source of this T cell receptor (beta chain) is a study of cytomegalovirus exposure and HLA in healthy donors (dated by TCRdb to about 2017). In terms of the full investigation: According to a later analysis, the 120 or so validation repertoires were produced on the same platform as the 700 or so repertoires of the first cohort. The aim of the study was to test whether cataloging public T cell receptors could identify signatures of past pathogen exposure. Besides the first cohort of about 730 subjects, a separate validation cohort made up of around 120 different subjects was used. The study combined high-throughput TCR immunosequencing, statistical association of individual TCRs with disease status, and machine learning to predict cytomegalovirus infection status. Overall study outcomes, separate from this receptor: Most TCR sequences were seen in very few donors, while some public TCRs were found in many individuals. Three of the identified cytomegalovirus-associated TCR beta chains were confirmed in vitro to be specific for cytomegalovirus antigens. Subsequent analysis determined that TCRs grouped into clusters in the first cohort also showed a tendency toward co-occurrence across the 90 to 150 validation repertoires, and about 93% of cluster scores exceeded 0. A total of 164 TCR beta chains were listed by the study as associated with cytomegalovirus. Cytomegalovirus status was reported to be diagnosed by the classifier with high specificity and sensitivity in both the original and validation cohorts. The validation cohort had no HLA typing available for a later analysis, so co-occurrence within that cohort was assessed over all 130 or so repertoires. It was suggested by the authors that the approach could potentially be generalized to other disease states and immunological phenotypes.

On this clone itself: There is no known antigen for this receptor. Qualities for individual bases were not recorded, and no much larger clone is one base off.

The protocol used for the library was the immunoSEQ multiplex PCR assay. Per the source publication's procedure: A statistical classification framework was built to diagnose cytomegalovirus status from the catalog of TCR beta chain sequences. Entries here come from immuneACCESS through TCRdb and include only in-frame sequences with V and J called. Some clones fail to appear in such tables; in the studies checked, an unresolved V gene covers under half of the shortfall, and the cause of the remainder is unknown. Clone size and the V and J calls come from that table; the DNA yielded D and trimming. Here the sample has 300,000 or so clones; roughly 86% occur a single time. The ten largest clones represent roughly 0.88% of the sample. The donors belonged to the validation cohort of over a hundred subjects, which was separate from the 666-subject first cohort. The germline V gene yields SGHRS for CDR1 and YFSETQ for CDR2. The junction shows trimming of 0 bases on V and 4 bases on J, plus 13 bases between the germline ends. From its cysteine to its phenylalanine, the CDR3 spans 15 amino acids. Here the CDR3 DNA is all that survives: 45 bases in frame from base 1.

The chain uses TRBV5-1 and TRBJ1-2; possibly the D gene is TRBD1, per 6 matching bases. Sequenced material: PBMCs. The receptor's source is a man between 25 and 39 years old in good health and CMV-seronegative. The CDR3 sequence is CASSLVPQGTYGYTF. Read as DNA, the sequence is TGCGCCAGCAGCTTGGTCCCCCAGGGGACCTATGGCTACACCTTC. Beyond the CDR3, the reference TRBV5-1 and TRBJ1-2 genes provide the residues; the full variable domain reads: KAGVTQTPRYLIKTRGQQVTLSCSPISGHRSVSWYQQTPGQGLQFLFEYFSETQRNKGNFPGRFSGRQFSNSRSEMNVSTLELGDSALYLCASSLVPQGTYGYTFGSGTRLTVV.